A single sample is the source of the 3 T cell receptor beta chains below, sequenced in a study of T-cell memory formation after mild COVID-19. TCRdb re-derived calls from the 5' RACE reads in MiXCR, one entry per CDR3 protein. The data show under 300,000 distinct CDR3 sequences, roughly 8.2% seen once. The sequencing sample was made of PBMCs or a T cell subset sorted from them (not recorded which). All receptors come from a young man who had mild COVID-19 (a few samples of this study predate the infection). Cell type and time point are not known.

This clonotype was found a few times. The gene calls are TRBV29-1 and TRBJ1-3, with D hard to call. This CDR3 spans 14 amino acids. The germline V and J ends were trimmed by 3 bases and 1 base, with 10 bases remaining between them. CDR1 and CDR2 (germline): SQVTM, ANQGSEA. CDR3 region: CSVESVGSGNTIYF. CDR3 sequence (DNA): TGCAGCGTTGAGTCGGTCGGGTCTGGAAACACCATATATTTT.

This clonotype turned up a few times. The chain recombines TRBV5-5 with TRBJ2-7; 11 positions match TRBD1. This CDR3 is 16 amino acids long. V lost 0 bases, J lost 3 bases, and 5 bases stayed unmatched. Germline assignment: CDR1 SGHKS and CDR2 YYEKEE (reference sequence). The CDR3 sequence is CASSLDAGTGGYEQYF. CDR3 coding DNA: TGTGCCAGCAGCTTGGATGCCGGGACAGGGGGCTACGAGCAGTACTTC. The full variable domain, completed using reference TRBV5-5 and TRBJ2-7, is DAGVTQSPTHLIKTRGQQVTLRCSPISGHKSVSWYQQVLGQGPQFIFQYYEKEERGRGNFPDRFSARQFPNYSSELNVNALLLGDSALYLCASSLDAGTGGYEQYFGPGTRLTVT.

This clonotype has only a few counts. The rearrangement links TRBV5-1 to TRBJ2-1; 7 positions agree with TRBD1. The CDR3 has 13 residues. Trimming cost V 1 base and J 11 bases; bases outside gene matches: 6. The germline V gene has CDR1 SGHRS and CDR2 YFSETQ. This chain's CDR3 is CASSLYRGRQQFF. CDR3 DNA: TGCGCCAGCAGCTTGTACAGGGGCCGACAGCAGTTCTTC.